This TCR beta chain came from a study of T cells in Graves' hyperthyroidism and ophthalmopathy. In the case of this clonotype: Its specificity is unknown.

Overall study findings and caveats: Researchers found most expanded thyroid clonotypes above 0.001 in blood as well. Model predictions of ophthalmopathy came a median around 6.5 months before onset.

The TCR beta CDR3 regions underwent amplification using RNA transcripts as the source. HTBI primers were employed in a first-round RT-PCR of the TCR CDR3. MiXCR, run by TCRdb on the multiplex PCR reads, gives a single entry per CDR3 protein. The sample has 530,000 or so distinct CDR3 sequences; roughly 15% are singletons. The V end was cut by 2 bases, the J end by 1 base, with 5 bases between. The CDR3 runs to 14 residues. From germline, CDR1 is MGHRA and CDR2 YSYEKL. Patients were excluded for uncontrolled infection, other autoimmune disease, pregnancy or lactation. The sample was blood. This sequence originates from a woman aged 18-29 years with Graves' ophthalmopathy. The chain couples TRBV4-1 to TRBJ2-2; D is unresolved. This CDR3 is CASSQSLNTGELFF. In DNA, the CDR3 is TGCGCCAGCAGCCAATCCTTGAACACCGGGGAGCTGTTTTTT.